This TCR beta chain was captured by sequencing in a study of T cell repertoires in cytomegalovirus infection. TCRdb re-called the reads through MiXCR, storing one row per CDR3 protein. The table lists about 330,000 distinct CDR3 sequences, approximately 30% of them singletons. As regards this clonotype: No antigen is known for it.

The CDR3 spans 12 residues. Germline values: CDR1 SEHNR, CDR2 FQNEAQ (reference sequence). Trimming left V 4 bases short and J 7 bases short, with 7 bases between. The V and J genes are TRBV7-9 and TRBJ2-2; D unresolved. The source material was cultured PBMCs, sampled from culture after CMV antigen stimulation. The TCR originated in a human donor in good health (CMV status not recorded). Some clones in this sample may be carry-over from other donors' samples. The CDR3 is CASSWSSGELFF. The CDR3 coding sequence is TGTGCCAGCAGCTGGTCCAGCGGGGAGCTGTTTTTT.